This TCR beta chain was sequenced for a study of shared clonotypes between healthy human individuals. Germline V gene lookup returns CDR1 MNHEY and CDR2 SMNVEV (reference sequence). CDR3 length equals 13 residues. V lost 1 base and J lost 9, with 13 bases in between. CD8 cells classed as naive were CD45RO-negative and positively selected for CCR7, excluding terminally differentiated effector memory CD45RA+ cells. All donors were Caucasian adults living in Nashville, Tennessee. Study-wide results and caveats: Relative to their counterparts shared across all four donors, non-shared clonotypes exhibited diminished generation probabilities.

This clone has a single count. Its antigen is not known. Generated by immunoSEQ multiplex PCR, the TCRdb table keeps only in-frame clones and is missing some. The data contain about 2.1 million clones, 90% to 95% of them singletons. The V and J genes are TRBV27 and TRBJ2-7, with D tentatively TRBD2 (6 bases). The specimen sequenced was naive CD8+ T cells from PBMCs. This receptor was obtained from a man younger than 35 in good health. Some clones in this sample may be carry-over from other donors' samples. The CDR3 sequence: CASSLFGTGRQYF. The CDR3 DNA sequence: TGTGCCAGCAGTTTATTTGGGACTGGAAGGCAGTACTTC.